The clone carrying this TCR beta chain was seen at least ten times. Its antigen is undetermined. The data derive from a study of spatial heterogeneity in lung cancer. Background on the study: Each unique TCR and UMI combination was seen more than ten times on average in raw reads. Study results and caveats: In tumor T cells, estimated coverage reached roughly 7.6% for alpha chains and 12% to 15% for beta chains. Tumor mutation counts were tracked by expanded intratumoral alpha and beta TCR counts.

Unique molecular identifiers, one per molecule, were present on every TCR cDNA molecule. TCRdb analysed the 5' RACE reads with MiXCR anew, one entry per CDR3 protein. The sample lists 13,000 or so distinct CDR3 sequences; about 3% were seen once. The sample's time point: sample taken at primary tumor resection. The donor group consisted of under 95 patients who had untreated, early-stage non-small cell lung cancer. The CDR3 consists of 17 residues. V was clipped by 0 bases and J by 0 bases; unmatched bases: 5. Germline V gene lookup returns CDR1 ENHRY and CDR2 SYGVKD. The material was lung tumor tissue, obtained at surgery. The source of this sequence is a male donor with early-stage non-small cell lung cancer. The chain links TRBV10-3 to TRBJ2-4, with 7 nucleotides matching TRBD2. The chain's CDR3 is CAISESNGGTAKNIQYF. As DNA, the CDR3 is TGTGCCATCAGTGAGTCGAACGGGGGGACAGCCAAAAACATTCAGTACTTC.